A selection of T cell receptor beta chains follows, all from one sample in a study of CD8+ T cells in alopecia areata. The data were produced by immunoSEQ multiplex PCR, yet TCRdb's version contains in-frame clones alone and is incomplete. This sample has approximately 18,000 clones, with 50% to 75% found just once. Specimen: skin, collected at week 4, from a patient treated with tofacitinib. The receptors stem from a human donor with alopecia areata. The CDR3 runs from the conserved cysteine through the conserved F or W. Fields, in order: CDR3 DNA, CDR3 protein, D gene, V gene, J gene, clone size. D genes are given only for firm matches. Rows give clone size only sometimes, using once, few, many, or a class for an expanded clone.

TGCGCCAGCAGCTTGGTGACAGCTTACAATGAGCAGTTCTTC	CASSLVTAYNEQFF	-	TRBV5-1	TRBJ2-1	-
TGCAGCGTATTTCTACCTGGGACAGGTCAACGAAGTGAGCAGTTCTTC	CSVFLPGTGQRSEQFF	TRBD1	TRBV29-1	TRBJ2-1	-
TGTGCCAGCATTTTGAACACTGAAGCTTTCTTT	CASILNTEAFF	-	TRBV28	TRBJ1-1	-
TGTGCCAGCACCTCGGGACTAGCGGACTCCTACAATGAGCAGTTCTTC	CASTSGLADSYNEQFF	TRBD2	TRBV13	TRBJ2-1	-
TGTGCCAGTAGTATAACCGGCAGCCGAGGGGATCAGCCCCAGCATTTT	CASSITGSRGDQPQHF	-	TRBV19	TRBJ1-5	-
TGTGCCAGCAGTTACCCCGGGGAGGAGCGAGCTTTCTTT	CASSYPGEERAFF	-	TRBV6-5	TRBJ1-1	-
TGTGCCAGCAGTAACTGGGTCTTGGGGTCCGAGAAGACCCAGTACTTC	CASSNWVLGSEKTQYF	-	TRBV7-9	TRBJ2-5	-
TGTGCCACCAGCAGAGATCGGAGCGGGGGGGCCCACGAGCAGTTCTTC	CATSRDRSGGAHEQFF	TRBD2	TRBV15	TRBJ2-1	-
TGTGCCAGCAGCTTAGAGGGGGACACCCACAATGAGCAGTTCTTC	CASSLEGDTHNEQFF	-	TRBV11-2	TRBJ2-1	-
TGTGCCAGCAGCCAAACTACAGGGGCAGGGGCCTATGGCTACACCTTC	CASSQTTGAGAYGYTF	TRBD1	TRBV7-9	TRBJ1-2	-
TGTGCCAGCAGTGAACTAGCGGGGGGGCAAGAGACCCAGTACTTC	CASSELAGGQETQYF	TRBD2	TRBV6-1	TRBJ2-5	-
TGTGCCAGCAGCTTGTTGGACAGGGGCCACCCCCAGCATTTT	CASSLLDRGHPQHF	TRBD1	TRBV5-4	TRBJ1-5	-
TGTGCCAGCTTGTCTAGCGGGGGGGCATTAGAGACCCAGTACTTC	CASLSSGGALETQYF	TRBD2	TRBV7-2	TRBJ2-5	-
TGTGCCAGCAGTGATATCCGAGTGGGCAATCAGCCCCAGCATTTT	CASSDIRVGNQPQHF	-	TRBV6-1	TRBJ1-5	once
TGTGCCAGCAGCATCGAGCGGGGGCCCACCGGGGAGCTGTTTTTT	CASSIERGPTGELFF	TRBD2	TRBV6-5	TRBJ2-2	-
TGCGCCAGCAGCCAAGAGTTCTCTGGGGCCAACGTCCTGACTTTC	CASSQEFSGANVLTF	-	TRBV4-3	TRBJ2-6	-
TGTGCCAGCAGTTTCTACTCCACCGGGACAGGGGGCAAGAACTATGGCTACACCTTC	CASSFYSTGTGGKNYGYTF	TRBD1	TRBV6-7	TRBJ1-2	-
TGTGCCAGTAGCGGGACATTGAACACTGAAGCTTTCTTT	CASSGTLNTEAFF	-	TRBV19	TRBJ1-1	-
TGTGCCAGCAGCTTACTCGGGGGGGCCGGCACAGATACGCAGTATTTT	CASSLLGGAGTDTQYF	TRBD2	TRBV7-6	TRBJ2-3	few
TGCGCCAGCAGCCCCCTCCAGGCCACCGGGGAGCTGTTTTTT	CASSPLQATGELFF	-	TRBV5-1	TRBJ2-2	-
TGTGCCAGCAGCCGCGTGGTGTGGGGGGCTGACACAGATACGCAGTATTTT	CASSRVVWGADTDTQYF	-	TRBV7-2	TRBJ2-3	-
TGTGCCAGCAGCTCTCGCTCAGGGTCAAGGGGCTACGAGCAGTACTTC	CASSSRSGSRGYEQYF	-	TRBV5-6	TRBJ2-7	-
TGTGCCAGCAGCCCCGACCGGGACAGGGTTTACAATGAGCAGTTCTTC	CASSPDRDRVYNEQFF	TRBD1	TRBV4-2	TRBJ2-1	-
TGCAGCGCCTTGGGACAGGGAGAAGAAAAACTGTTTTTT	CSALGQGEEKLFF	TRBD1	TRBV29-1	TRBJ1-4	few
TGTGCCAGCAGTGAATTCGGACAGGGCGATGAGGTTCAGTACTTC	CASSEFGQGDEVQYF	TRBD1	TRBV2	TRBJ2-4	few
TGTGCCAGCAGCCAGGGTCTGGACTGGGAGCAGTTCTTC	CASSQGLDWEQFF	-	TRBV7-3	TRBJ2-1	-
TGTGCCAGTAGTCCTTACTACAATGAGCAGTTCTTC	CASSPYYNEQFF	-	TRBV19	TRBJ2-1	-
TGTGCCAGTAGTATAGGAGGGACGGCGGGGAATGAGCAGTTCTTC	CASSIGGTAGNEQFF	-	TRBV19	TRBJ2-1	-
TGTGCCAGCAGCCGAGGTCGGCGGGGACAAGAGACCCAGTACTTC	CASSRGRRGQETQYF	-	TRBV5-4	TRBJ2-5	few
TGTGCCAGCAGCCAAGGGACTAGCGGGCAAGAGACCCAGTACTTC	CASSQGTSGQETQYF	TRBD2	TRBV4-2	TRBJ2-5	-
TGCGCCAGCAGTCAAGTCGTACAGGGAGGGTTCTCCTATAATTCACCCCTCCACTTT	CASSQVVQGGFSYNSPLHF	-	TRBV23-1	TRBJ1-6	-
TGTGCCAGCAAAAAGTTATGGACTGAAGCTTTCTTT	CASKKLWTEAFF	-	TRBV2	TRBJ1-1	-
TGTGCCAGCAGCCGAAGAGGGGATGGATCACCCCTCCACTTT	CASSRRGDGSPLHF	-	TRBV5-4	TRBJ1-6	-
TGCAGCGTTATTCTGGGGACCACTGAAGCTTTCTTT	CSVILGTTEAFF	-	TRBV29-1	TRBJ1-1	-
TGTGCCAGCAGCCCGAGGGGGGGCCGGACAGATACGCAGTATTTT	CASSPRGGRTDTQYF	-	TRBV5-4	TRBJ2-3	-
TGTGCCATCAGTGTAGGGGGGGGCCAGGACACTGAAGCTTTCTTT	CAISVGGGQDTEAFF	-	TRBV10-3	TRBJ1-1	-
TGTGCCACCGTGGGAAGCAATCAGCCCCAGCATTTT	CATVGSNQPQHF	-	TRBV28	TRBJ1-5	-
TGCGCCAGCAGCTTGGGGGACAGGGTGAACACTGAAGCTTTCTTT	CASSLGDRVNTEAFF	TRBD1	TRBV5-1	TRBJ1-1	once
TGTGCCTCACGACAGGGGGCCATAAACTATGGCTACACCTTC	CASRQGAINYGYTF	TRBD1	TRBV10-3	TRBJ1-2	-
TGCGCCAGCAGCTTGAGGGGGGAAAACAATGAGCAGTTCTTC	CASSLRGENNEQFF	-	TRBV5-1	TRBJ2-1	-
TGTGCCAGCAGCTTGGATCGCGGGGGCAGCACAGATACGCAGTATTTT	CASSLDRGGSTDTQYF	-	TRBV5-6	TRBJ2-3	-
TGTGCCAGCGGAGTGGGGTCAGGGCAGCCCCAGCATTTT	CASGVGSGQPQHF	-	TRBV28	TRBJ1-5	-
TGTGCCAGCAGCGGCCTGGGGGGGGCTGGGCCCCGTGAGCAGTTCTTC	CASSGLGGAGPREQFF	-	TRBV7-9	TRBJ2-1	-
TGTGCCAGCGCCACCCAGCCTAATTCACCCCTCCACTTT	CASATQPNSPLHF	-	TRBV6-5	TRBJ1-6	-
TGTGCCACCAGCAGAGAAGGGGGGATGACTGAAGCTTTCTTT	CATSREGGMTEAFF	-	TRBV15	TRBJ1-1	-
TGTGCCAGCAGCCCGAACCCAGGGATAAGTTACGAGCAGTACTTC	CASSPNPGISYEQYF	-	TRBV5-4	TRBJ2-7	large
TGTGCCAGCAGTGAAGCGATACCCCAGGCACTCTACAATGAGCAGTTCTTC	CASSEAIPQALYNEQFF	-	TRBV6-1	TRBJ2-1	-
TGTGCCAGCAGCTTAGGGCTTTACAATGAGCAGTTCTTC	CASSLGLYNEQFF	-	TRBV11-2	TRBJ2-1	-
TGTGCCAGCAGCTGGGTCGGGGCGGGCTTGATGAACACTGAAGCTTTCTTT	CASSWVGAGLMNTEAFF	-	TRBV5-6	TRBJ1-1	once
TGTGCCAGCAGTCGGTACAGCACTGAAGCTTTCTTT	CASSRYSTEAFF	-	TRBV6-1	TRBJ1-1	-
TGTGCCTGGAGAGACCGCCGACTAGCCGGCTCAGATACGCAGTATTTT	CAWRDRRLAGSDTQYF	TRBD2	TRBV30	TRBJ2-3	-
TGTGCCAGCCGACAGGGACGTAGCACAGATACGCAGTATTTT	CASRQGRSTDTQYF	TRBD1	TRBV6-5	TRBJ2-3	-
TGTGCCTGGAGTAGGGGGGGATTCACTGAAGCTTTCTTT	CAWSRGGFTEAFF	-	TRBV30	TRBJ1-1	-
TGTGCCAGCAGCCTAGGGGGCTCTGGAAACACCATATATTTT	CASSLGGSGNTIYF	-	TRBV7-9	TRBJ1-3	-